The 30 T cell receptor beta chains below come from one sample, sequenced in a study of blood T cell repertoires in COVID-19. TCRdb keeps only in-frame clones here, not all; method: immunoSEQ multiplex PCR. The table has some 350,000 clones, about 86% seen once. Sequenced sample: peripheral blood. These receptors came from a man aged 25-45 years with active or convalescent COVID-19.

The gene calls are TRBV4-2 and TRBJ1-2; D remains ambiguous. The CDR3 totals 16 residues. The ends were cut back, 4 bases at V and 3 bases at J, with 18 bases in the middle. Germline V gene sequence: CDR1 LGHNA, CDR2 YNFKEQ. This chain's CDR3 is CASSLQYLIQDYGYTF. CDR3 DNA: TGTGCCAGCAGCCTCCAGTACCTAATTCAGGACTATGGCTACACCTTC.

The V and J genes are TRBV3-1 (or the pseudogene TRBV3-2) and TRBJ1-3, with D possibly TRBD1 on 6 matching bases. V lost 0 bases and J lost 5, with 14 bases in between. There are 16 residues in the CDR3. Per germline, CDR1 LGHDT and CDR2 YNNKEL (reference sequence). CDR3 residues: CASSQDYTGYRNTIYF. The DNA for the CDR3 is TGTGCCAGCAGCCAAGATTACACAGGGTACAGAAACACCATATATTTT.

The chain employs TRBV30 and TRBJ1-5; unclear D gene. Trimming cost V 2 bases and J 6 bases, with 11 bases left between them. The CDR3 covers 13 residues. Germline CDR1 reads GTSNPN; CDR2 reads SVGIG (reference sequence). CDR3 sequence (DNA): TGTGCCTGGAGTCTCGGTAAAAGTCAGCCCCAGCATTTT. This sequence encodes CAWSLGKSQPQHF.

The rearrangement uses TRBV10-3 and TRBJ2-6, with unresolved D. Germline values: CDR1 ENHRY, CDR2 SYGVKD. Trimming pared 2 bases from V and 0 bases from J, leaving 5 bases between. CDR3 length: 15 residues. This chain's CDR3 is CAISEAGSGANVLTF. In nucleotides, the CDR3 is TGTGCCATCAGTGAGGCAGGCTCTGGGGCCAACGTCCTGACTTTC.

The chain employs TRBV9 and TRBJ1-1; possible D gene TRBD1, 5 bases. Germline V gene lookup returns CDR1 SGDLS and CDR2 YYNGEE. The germline V and J ends were trimmed by 0 bases and 0 bases, with 15 bases remaining between them. The CDR3 length is 17 residues. The CDR3 reads CASSVAAGIQMNTEAFF. DNA for the CDR3: TGTGCCAGCAGCGTAGCCGCAGGGATCCAGATGAACACTGAAGCTTTCTTT.

CDR3 in amino acids: CASSQYYEQYF. CDR3 bases: TGTGCCAGCAGCCAATACTACGAGCAGTACTTC. The chain combines TRBV3-1 (or the pseudogene TRBV3-2) with TRBJ2-7; D gene unclear. From germline, CDR1 is LGHDT and CDR2 YNNKEL (reference sequence). Trimming left V 2 bases short and J 3 bases short, with 2 bases between. CDR3 length: 11 residues.

This sequence joins TRBV10-3 and TRBJ2-3, with TRBD2 as a possible D gene (6 bases). CDR3 length: 15 amino acids. V was trimmed by 6 bases and J by 7 bases, leaving 20 bases between them. The germline CDR1 and CDR2 sequences are ENHRY and SYGVKD. The CDR3 region has the DNA TGTGCCATCAGGTCGGACGGGACTTCTCCATATACGCAGTATTTT. As protein: CAIRSDGTSPYTQYF.

This rearrangement joins TRBV28 to TRBJ2-1; TRBD2 aligns across 16 bases. Trimming removed 3 bases from V and 6 bases from J; junction bases left unmatched: 5. Germline V gives CDR1 MDHEN, CDR2 SYDVKM. This CDR3 has 17 residues. This chain's CDR3 is CASSFPGLAGGGNEQFF. The CDR3 region has the DNA TGTGCCAGCAGTTTCCCGGGACTAGCGGGAGGGGGCAATGAGCAGTTCTTC. Full variable domain (missing parts from reference TRBV28 and TRBJ2-1): DVKVTQSSRYLVKRTGEKVFLECVQDMDHENMFWYRQDPGLGLRLIYFSYDVKMKEKGDIPEGYSVSREKKERFSLILESASTNQTSMYLCASSFPGLAGGGNEQFFGPGTRLTVL.

The chain recombines TRBV7-6 with TRBJ2-5; 12 bases align to TRBD2. CDR1 SGHVS and CDR2 FNYEAQ come from the germline V gene. The J segment lost 2 bases and the V segment lost 5 bases, leaving 6 bases of the junction unmatched. CDR3 length equals 16 residues. Written as DNA, the CDR3 is TGTGCCAGCAGCGTACTACTAGCGGGGGGACAAGAGACCCAGTACTTC. The encoded protein is CASSVLLAGGQETQYF.

This clone has a handful of counts. The J gene is TRBJ2-2, the V gene TRBV29-1, with D unclear. The CDR3 contains 12 residues. Germline V gene lookup returns CDR1 SQVTM and CDR2 ANQGSEA. The V gene lost 0 bases and the J gene lost 7 bases, with 6 bases spanning the gap. The CDR3 sequence: CSVEDTVGELFF. The CDR3 region has the DNA TGCAGCGTTGAAGACACGGTCGGGGAGCTGTTTTTT.

V and J are TRBV5-5 and TRBJ1-6; D possibly corresponds to TRBD1 (5 bases). The germline CDR1 and CDR2 sequences are SGHKS and YYEKEE (reference sequence). CDR3 length: 16 amino acids. V was clipped by 4 bases and J by 6 bases, with 17 bases between them. The CDR3 DNA reads as TGTGCCAGCAGCCCGACAGTGGCCGGCTCTAATTCACCCCTCCACTTT. This sequence encodes CASSPTVAGSNSPLHF.

V and J are TRBV28 and TRBJ1-1; possible D gene TRBD1, 5 bases. This CDR3 is 15 amino acids long. Trimming removed 5 bases from V and 0 bases from J, with 13 bases in between. Germline assignment: CDR1 MDHEN and CDR2 SYDVKM. The DNA of the CDR3 is TGTGCCAGCAGTGGGGCAGACAAATTGAACACTGAAGCTTTCTTT. Its translation: CASSGADKLNTEAFF.

A remark on this clone: Other DNA sequences in the same sample also yield this CDR3. The genes are TRBV3-1 (or the pseudogene TRBV3-2) and TRBJ1-1, with 8 positions matching TRBD1. J lost 4 bases, V lost 4 bases, and 2 bases had no gene match. Looked up from germline, CDR1 is LGHDT and CDR2 is YNNKEL (reference sequence). The CDR3 covers 13 residues. The DNA for the CDR3 is TGTGCCAGCAGCCTCACAGGGGGCACTGAAGCTTTCTTT. As protein: CASSLTGGTEAFF.

The V call is TRBV30, the J call TRBJ1-6; weak D call: TRBD1 (6 bases). The V end lost 2 bases, the J end lost 6 bases, and 8 bases lay between the germline ends. The germline V gene encodes CDR1 GTSNPN and CDR2 SVGIG (reference sequence). This CDR3 region has 13 residues. The CDR3 sequence: CAWSRGSNSPLHF. In DNA, the CDR3 is TGTGCCTGGAGTAGGGGGAGTAATTCACCCCTCCACTTT.

This CDR3 is CASSVDLTGHRWSGNTEAFF. CDR3 in DNA: TGTGCCAGCAGCGTAGACCTTACGGGACACCGTTGGTCGGGGAACACTGAAGCTTTCTTT. The chain links TRBV9 to TRBJ1-1; tentative D call: TRBD1 (6 bases). CDR3 length: 20 amino acids. With 0 bases removed from V and 1 base from J, the gap between germline ends came to 25 bases. Germline V CDR1 and CDR2: SGDLS, YYNGEE.

This clone appeared a single time. This chain joins TRBV7-2 and TRBJ2-3; 9 bases line up with TRBD2. This CDR3 contains 15 residues. Looked up from germline, CDR1 is SGHTA and CDR2 is FQGNSA. After removal of 5 bases from V and 1 base from J, the junction contained 4 bases not matched to a gene. CDR3: CASSRRTSGTDTQYF. The CDR3 nucleotides read TGTGCCAGCAGCCGTCGGACTAGCGGCACAGATACGCAGTATTTT.

This chain connects TRBV12-3 or TRBV12-4 to TRBJ1-1, with a weak D call TRBD1 (6 bases). V lost 3 bases to trimming and J lost 5 bases, with 10 bases between them. This CDR3 contains 13 residues. In DNA, the CDR3 is TGTGCCAGCAGTTTGGGGGCTTGGACTGAAGCTTTCTTT. Its translation is CASSLGAWTEAFF.

The chain combines TRBV6-5 with TRBJ1-6, with D unclear. Trimming took off 4 bases at V and 9 bases at J, with 7 bases between the two ends. CDR1 is MNHEY, CDR2 SVGAGI, per germline. The CDR3 runs to 12 residues. CDR3 amino acids: CASSLRGSPLHF. CDR3 coding DNA: TGTGCCAGCAGTTTGCGGGGTTCACCCCTCCACTTT.

The V gene is TRBV24-1, the J gene TRBJ1-5; tentative D call: TRBD1 (5 bases). The CDR3 length is 19 residues. Germline V gene lookup returns CDR1 KGHDR and CDR2 SFDVKD. V was shortened by 3 bases and J by 1 base, with 21 bases between the two germline ends. In DNA, the CDR3 is TGTGCCACCAGTGATCCCCGGGGGGGGAGTAATGAGAGCAATCAGCCCCAGCATTTT. Encoded protein: CATSDPRGGSNESNQPQHF.

This clone was counted only a few times. The chain links TRBV3-1 (or the pseudogene TRBV3-2) to TRBJ2-1, with 7 bases matching TRBD2. After removal of 4 bases from V and 9 bases from J, the junction contained 9 bases not matched to a gene. Per the germline V gene, CDR1 is LGHDT and CDR2 is YNNKEL (reference sequence). This CDR3 has 14 amino acids. The chain's CDR3 is CASSRGLAESEQFF. DNA of the CDR3: TGTGCCAGCAGCCGAGGGCTAGCGGAGAGTGAGCAGTTCTTC.

The chain is built from TRBV7-9 and TRBJ2-1; D is perhaps TRBD2 (5 bases). The CDR3 spans 14 residues. Germline V CDR1 and CDR2: SEHNR, FQNEAQ (reference sequence). Trimming pared 0 bases from V and 6 bases from J, leaving 9 bases between. CDR3 sequence: CASSLALAANEQFF. DNA of the CDR3: TGTGCCAGCAGCTTAGCGCTAGCAGCCAATGAGCAGTTCTTC.

V gene TRBV19 combines with J gene TRBJ2-1; 12 bases match TRBD2. This CDR3 region has 17 residues. Losses at the gene ends were 5 bases for V and 2 bases for J; bases not matched to a gene: 7. CDR1 and CDR2 (germline): LNHDA, SQIVND (reference sequence). The CDR3 loop is CASSDPSGRVAYNEQFF. Here the CDR3 DNA reads TGTGCCAGTAGTGATCCTAGCGGGAGGGTCGCCTACAATGAGCAGTTCTTC.

This chain uses TRBV18 with TRBJ1-2, with 7 bases that match TRBD1. The CDR3 extends over 17 amino acids. V dropped 2 bases and J dropped 8; count of bases not matched to a gene: 17. Germline V CDR1 and CDR2: KGHSH, LQKENI. The CDR3 loop is CASSPEGGRGDLRGYTF. CDR3 nucleotide sequence: TGTGCCAGCTCACCAGAGGGAGGCAGGGGGGATCTTCGAGGCTACACCTTC. The full variable domain, its missing parts supplied by reference TRBV18 and TRBJ1-2, is NAGVMQNPRHLVRRRGQEARLRCSPMKGHSHVYWYRQLPEEGLKFMVYLQKENIIDESGMPKERFSAEFPKEGPSILRIQQVVRGDSAAYFCASSPEGGRGDLRGYTFGSGTRLTVV.

This chain links TRBV7-9 with TRBJ2-7; TRBD2 might be the D (5 bases). V lost 4 bases, J lost 4 bases, and 11 bases lay in between. The CDR3 contains 13 residues. Germline V gives CDR1 SEHNR, CDR2 FQNEAQ (reference sequence). The chain's CDR3 is CASSSWRSYEQYF. CDR3 coding DNA: TGTGCCAGCAGCTCTTGGAGGAGTTACGAGCAGTACTTC.

This chain links TRBV6-5 with TRBJ1-3; D is unclear. Germline V gives CDR1 MNHEY, CDR2 SVGAGI. V was trimmed by 7 bases and J by 0 bases, leaving 10 bases between them. This CDR3 spans 14 amino acids. The CDR3: CASNAGSSGNTIYF. The CDR3 nucleotides are TGTGCCAGCAATGCGGGGAGCTCTGGAAACACCATATATTTT.

This clone was counted a single time. V and J are TRBV7-9 and TRBJ1-5, with D maybe TRBD1 (6 bases). V was trimmed by 5 bases and J by 8 bases, leaving 16 bases between them. This CDR3 contains 14 residues. The germline CDR1 and CDR2 sequences are SEHNR and FQNEAQ (reference sequence). The DNA of the CDR3 is TGTGCCAGCAGCCCAGGGGCAGCGTGGGAGCCCCAGCATTTT. Translated, it gives CASSPGAAWEPQHF.

The rearrangement joins TRBV5-4 to TRBJ1-1, with 9 bases identical to TRBD1. Germline V lookup: CDR1 SGHNT, CDR2 YYREEE (reference sequence). J gave up 4 bases and V 1 base, and 5 bases lay outside the gene matches. This CDR3 spans 15 amino acids. CDR3: CASSLPTGGLTEAFF. In nucleotides, the CDR3 is TGTGCCAGCAGCTTGCCGACAGGGGGTCTCACTGAAGCTTTCTTT.

The chain links TRBV6-4 to TRBJ2-2; TRBD1 is a possible D gene (5 bases). The V end was cut by 6 bases, the J end by 7 bases, with 12 bases between. Germline assignment: CDR1 MRHNA and CDR2 SNTAGT. This CDR3 is 13 amino acids long. The CDR3 loop reads CASRAREGGELFF. The DNA of the CDR3 is TGTGCCAGCAGAGCCAGGGAAGGCGGGGAGCTGTTTTTT.

This chain uses TRBV4-3 with TRBJ1-3, with D unclear. CDR1 and CDR2 (germline): LGHNA, YSLEER. V was shortened by 0 bases and J by 0 bases, with 6 bases between the two germline ends. The CDR3 is 15 residues long. The CDR3: CASSQDLLSGNTIYF. CDR3 nucleotide sequence: TGCGCCAGCAGCCAAGATCTCCTCTCTGGAAACACCATATATTTT.

V usage is TRBV11-2 and J usage is TRBJ2-1, with TRBD2 matching over 8 bases. This CDR3 has 13 residues. The germline V gene encodes CDR1 SGHAT and CDR2 FQNNGV. Trimming removed 8 bases from V and 9 bases from J; junction bases left unmatched: 9. The CDR3 DNA reads TGTGCCAGCCGAGACTCGGGGGGGACTGAGCAGTTCTTC. This sequence encodes CASRDSGGTEQFF.